The next 28 T cell receptor beta chains were all read from a single sample in a study of T cell responses to AZD1222 COVID-19 vaccine. The repertoire was sequenced with immunoSEQ multiplex PCR; TCRdb's copy has only in-frame clones and lacks some. This sample has under 150,000 clones, with about 90% found just once. The sequencing used peripheral blood, collected on day 0 of AZD1222 vaccination. The receptors were gathered from an adult in good health.

The chain combines TRBV6-5 with TRBJ2-4, with TRBD1 matching over 9 bases. The CDR3 runs to 15 residues. The germline gives CDR1 MNHEY, CDR2 SVGAGI. V shed 7 bases and J 3 bases; nucleotides not matched to a gene: 7. CDR3 amino acids: CASTPQGAGKNIQYF. Written as DNA, the CDR3 is TGTGCCAGCACTCCACAGGGGGCAGGCAAAAACATTCAGTACTTC.

The CDR3 here is CASSSGQVGDTEAFF. DNA of the CDR3: TGTGCCAGCAGCTCGGGACAGGTGGGGGACACTGAAGCTTTCTTT. The V gene is TRBV5-8, the J gene TRBJ1-1; 8 bases line up with TRBD1. Germline V gene lookup returns CDR1 SGHTS and CDR2 YDEGEE. Trimming at V came to 3 bases and at J to 3 bases, leaving 7 bases not matched to a gene. This CDR3 has 15 residues.

This clone was recorded only once. The V call is TRBV27, the J call TRBJ1-5; D is unresolved. This CDR3 spans 14 amino acids. From germline, CDR1 is MNHEY and CDR2 SMNVEV (reference sequence). V lost 2 bases and J 0 bases, leaving 5 bases between the germline ends. DNA of the CDR3: TGTGCCAGCAGTTTAGCGGGTAGCAATCAGCCCCAGCATTTT. It is translated as CASSLAGSNQPQHF.

The gene calls are TRBV19 and TRBJ2-3; 7 bases agree with TRBD2. The CDR3 has 16 residues. The junction had 14 bases not matched to a gene; V was cut back by 7 bases and J by 4 bases. The germline gives CDR1 LNHDA, CDR2 SQIVND (reference sequence). In DNA form, the CDR3 reads TGTGCCAGTACCAATCCCCGGGGGGTCGGGGCAGATACGCAGTATTTT. Residues: CASTNPRGVGADTQYF.

The V and J genes are TRBV30 and TRBJ2-2; 10 nucleotides match TRBD2. The junction had 9 bases not matched to a gene; V was cut back by 2 bases and J by 6 bases. This CDR3 comprises 16 residues. Germline CDR1 GTSNPN, CDR2 SVGIG (reference sequence). CDR3 in amino acids: CAWSKRTSGLSGELFF. The CDR3 DNA reads as TGTGCCTGGAGTAAAAGGACTAGCGGTTTATCCGGGGAGCTGTTTTTT.

This clone was observed at least ten times. This specimen includes other DNA sequences encoding the same CDR3. The V and J genes are TRBV28 and TRBJ1-1; D gene ambiguous. The CDR3 is made up of 13 amino acids. Trimming cost V 5 bases and J 2 bases, with 9 bases left between them. Germline V lookup: CDR1 MDHEN, CDR2 SYDVKM. DNA for the CDR3: TGTGCCAGCAGTCCCCCTCTTAACACTGAAGCTTTCTTT. It yields the protein CASSPPLNTEAFF.

Comment on this clone: A junction end diverges from the germline sequence, so it may reflect a read error. J is TRBJ1-4 and V is TRBV18; the D gene is possibly TRBD1 (5 bases). From germline, CDR1 is KGHSH and CDR2 LQKENI. The CDR3 covers 14 residues. The CDR3 loop is CASSPQGTDRAPHF. The CDR3 nucleotides read TGTGCCAGCTCACCACAGGGGACCGATAGGGCGCCACATTTT.

The J gene is TRBJ2-7, the V gene TRBV4-1; 9 bases agree with TRBD1. Germline CDR1 is MGHRA and CDR2 is YSYEKL. V lost 3 bases and J lost 4; bases outside the gene matches: 10. The CDR3 length is 16 residues. CDR3 protein: CASSQVTGTGSYEQYF. CDR3 coding DNA: TGCGCCAGCAGCCAGGTTACCGGGACAGGGAGTTACGAGCAGTACTTC.

CDR3 sequence: CASSPTEAGVRPLHF. The DNA for the CDR3 is TGTGCCAGCAGCCCGACGGAGGCTGGGGTGAGACCCCTCCACTTT. The V gene is TRBV7-9, the J gene TRBJ1-6; D unclear. Germline lookup yields CDR1 SEHNR and CDR2 FQNEAQ (reference sequence). The CDR3 loop spans 15 amino acids. V was shortened by 5 bases and J by 12 bases, with 20 bases between the two germline ends.

V and J are TRBV24-1 and TRBJ2-2; tentatively, D is TRBD1 (5 bases). Trimming shortened V by 8 bases and J by 2 bases, and 11 bases separated the two germline ends. Germline-derived CDR1 and CDR2 are KGHDR and SFDVKD. This CDR3 comprises 14 residues. The CDR3 here is CATKTASNTGELFF. CDR3 coding DNA: TGTGCCACCAAGACAGCCTCAAACACCGGGGAGCTGTTTTTT.

CDR3 DNA sequence: TGTGCCAGTAGTACTGCAGGTTGGGGCGCAACTAATGAAAAACTGTTTTTT. It is translated as CASSTAGWGATNEKLFF. The chain employs TRBV19 and TRBJ1-4; a weak D match, TRBD1 (5 bases). Germline lookup yields CDR1 LNHDA and CDR2 SQIVND (reference sequence). The V and J ends lost 4 bases and 0 bases respectively, with 15 bases between them. The CDR3 is made up of 17 amino acids.

The J gene is TRBJ1-1, the V gene TRBV5-1, with TRBD1 matching over 9 bases. Trimming took 1 base from V and 4 from J; bases not matched to a gene: 2. Germline CDR1 is SGHRS and CDR2 is YFSETQ. The CDR3 contains 14 residues. The CDR3 loop reads CASSLTGGGTEAFF. CDR3 nucleotide sequence: TGCGCCAGCAGCTTGACAGGGGGCGGCACTGAAGCTTTCTTT.

This chain connects TRBV30 to TRBJ2-7; D not resolved. Germline CDR1 and CDR2: GTSNPN and SVGIG (reference sequence). The CDR3 totals 13 residues. V was cut by 0 bases and J by 4 bases, with 10 bases left in between. CDR3: CAWSVGQTYEQYF. In nucleotides, the CDR3 is TGTGCCTGGAGTGTTGGGCAGACTTACGAGCAGTACTTC.

V gene TRBV11-2 combines with J gene TRBJ2-1; D tentatively reads TRBD1 or TRBD2 (5 bases each). This CDR3 has 15 residues. The V end was cut by 5 bases, the J end by 3 bases, with 14 bases between. Germline V gene sequence: CDR1 SGHAT, CDR2 FQNNGV. The CDR3 coding sequence is TGTGCCAGCAGCGATTGGGGGTGGGGCTACAATGAGCAGTTCTTC. It specifies CASSDWGWGYNEQFF.

V is TRBV24-1 and J is TRBJ2-2; possibly TRBD1 or TRBD2 for D (6 bases each). Germline V lookup: CDR1 KGHDR, CDR2 SFDVKD. The CDR3 spans 15 residues. The germline V and J ends were trimmed by 2 bases and 5 bases, with 11 bases remaining between them. CDR3 protein: CATSDWGAGTGELFF. Written as DNA, the CDR3 is TGTGCCACCAGTGATTGGGGGGCCGGGACCGGGGAGCTGTTTTTT.

V and J are TRBV18 and TRBJ2-2; D is possibly TRBD1 or TRBD2 (5 bases each). The CDR3 extends over 14 amino acids. The germline gives CDR1 KGHSH, CDR2 LQKENI. V was clipped by 6 bases and J by 6 bases, with 14 bases between them. The chain's CDR3 is CASSSGEGPGELFF. In DNA form, the CDR3 reads TGTGCCAGCTCCTCCGGTGAGGGACCCGGGGAGCTGTTTTTT.

The CDR3 protein is CASSPPRGISNTGELFF. CDR3 sequence (DNA): TGTGCCAGCAGCCCCCCACGCGGAATATCGAACACCGGGGAGCTGTTTTTT. The chain is built from TRBV9 and TRBJ2-2; D is ambiguous. Trimming removed 4 bases from V and 0 bases from J, with 16 bases in between. From germline, CDR1 is SGDLS and CDR2 YYNGEE. This CDR3 has 17 amino acids.

The chain is built from TRBV7-9 and TRBJ1-1; D remains ambiguous. The germline gives CDR1 SEHNR, CDR2 FQNEAQ (reference sequence). V lost 2 bases and J 0 bases, leaving 7 bases between the germline ends. This CDR3 has 14 residues. This chain's CDR3 is CASSLTVMNTEAFF. Here the CDR3 DNA reads TGTGCCAGCAGCTTAACCGTAATGAACACTGAAGCTTTCTTT.

The chain links TRBV25-1 to TRBJ1-4; 7 nucleotides agree with TRBD1. The CDR3 has 15 residues. The J segment lost 4 bases and the V segment lost 3 bases, leaving 5 bases of the junction unmatched. The germline V gene encodes CDR1 MGHDK and CDR2 SYGVNS. The CDR3 DNA sequence: TGTGCCAGCAGTGACGACAGGGCTGGTAATGAAAAACTGTTTTTT. It yields the protein CASSDDRAGNEKLFF.

This sequence joins TRBV12-3 or TRBV12-4 and TRBJ2-7; perhaps TRBD1 as D (5 bases). The V gene lost 4 bases and the J gene lost 5 bases, with 9 bases spanning the gap. The CDR3 is 12 amino acids. In DNA form, the CDR3 reads TGTGCCAGCAGTTCAGGGTTCCACGAGCAGTACTTC. Translated, it gives CASSSGFHEQYF.

J is TRBJ1-4 and V is TRBV7-8; TRBD1 matches 8 bases. Germline values: CDR1 SGHVS, CDR2 FQNEAQ. Trimming removed 5 bases from V and 7 bases from J; junction bases left unmatched: 6. This CDR3 contains 14 residues. The CDR3 reads CASSPGQGGEKLFF. The DNA of the CDR3 is TGTGCCAGCAGCCCCGGACAGGGTGGTGAAAAACTGTTTTTT.

The chain has TRBV10-2 and TRBJ1-2, with a possible D match to TRBD1 (6 bases). Germline V gene lookup returns CDR1 WSHSY and CDR2 SAAADI. This CDR3 is built from 13 residues. V was shortened by 3 bases and J by 4 bases, with 9 bases between the two germline ends. CDR3 residues: CASSDRGPYGYTF. CDR3 in DNA: TGCGCCAGCAGTGACAGGGGTCCCTATGGCTACACCTTC.

V and J are TRBV15 and TRBJ1-5, with D perhaps TRBD1 (5 bases). V lost 0 bases and J lost 7, with 13 bases in between. The CDR3 covers 15 residues. CDR1 is LNHNV and CDR2 is YYDKDF in the germline V gene (reference sequence). The CDR3 protein is CATSRERGMGQPQHF. The CDR3 bases are TGTGCCACCAGCAGAGAGCGGGGCATGGGACAGCCCCAGCATTTT.

The chain is built from TRBV20-1 and TRBJ2-5; D is unclear. CDR3 length: 12 residues. V gave up 3 bases and J gave up 2 bases, with 7 bases separating them. CDR1 is DFQATT and CDR2 is SNEGSKA in the germline V gene (reference sequence). The CDR3 region is CSASGNQETQYF. CDR3 in DNA: TGCAGTGCTAGTGGTAATCAAGAGACCCAGTACTTC.

This clone was seen once. The chain couples TRBV18 to TRBJ2-5, with D possibly TRBD2 on 6 matching bases. Trimming took 2 bases from V and 5 from J, leaving 21 bases between them. Germline V gives CDR1 KGHSH, CDR2 LQKENI. This CDR3 spans 17 amino acids. CDR3 residues: CASSPGVGGHGGETQYF. CDR3 in DNA: TGTGCCAGCTCACCAGGCGTGGGTGGCCACGGAGGGGAGACCCAGTACTTC.

This clone appeared a single time. The chain uses TRBV19 and TRBJ1-5; D gene unclear. CDR3 length equals 13 residues. CDR1 is LNHDA, CDR2 SQIVND, per germline (reference sequence). Trimming took 6 bases from V and 0 from J, leaving 6 bases between them. CDR3 sequence (DNA): TGTGCCAGTAGGCAGGTTAGCAATCAGCCCCAGCATTTT. This translates into CASRQVSNQPQHF.

This chain links TRBV2 with TRBJ2-1, with 8 positions matching TRBD2. Germline CDR1 reads SNHLY; CDR2 reads FYNNEI. Trimming cost V 10 bases and J 9 bases; bases outside gene matches: 17. The CDR3 consists of 15 residues. The CDR3 protein is CATQGTSGGSVEQFF. CDR3 in DNA: TGTGCCACCCAAGGGACTAGTGGGGGGTCGGTTGAGCAGTTCTTC.

The V call is TRBV6-6, the J call TRBJ1-1; D not certain. Between the trimmed V and J ends, which lost 5 bases and 1 base, there was a span of 8 bases. The CDR3 consists of 13 residues. Germline loops: CDR1 MNHNY, CDR2 SVGAGI (reference sequence). CDR3: CASSKVENTEAFF. The CDR3 DNA follows: TGTGCCAGCAGTAAAGTCGAGAACACTGAAGCTTTCTTT.